This is a list of T cell receptor beta chains from one sample in a study of shared clonotypes between healthy human individuals. The repertoire was sequenced with immunoSEQ multiplex PCR; TCRdb's copy has only in-frame clones and lacks some. The data show about 320,000 clones, around 87% seen once. The material sequenced was memory CD8+ T cells sorted from blood. The receptors originated from a man between 18 and 29 years old in good health. Both conserved end residues are part of each CDR3. A D gene is named only where the DNA matches it firmly. Only some rows state a clone size, as once, few, many or a class for expanded clones.

CDR3 length	V gene	D gene	J gene	clone size	CDR3 protein	CDR3 DNA
16	TRBV7-9	TRBD2	TRBJ2-3	.	CASSALLAGNPDTQYF	TGTGCCAGCAGCGCCCTACTAGCGGGGAATCCAGATACGCAGTATTTT
13	TRBV27	TRBD1	TRBJ1-1	.	CASSYTGVTEAFF	TGTGCCAGCAGTTATACAGGGGTCACTGAAGCTTTCTTT
17	TRBV9	TRBD2	TRBJ2-3	.	CASSVVISGSGTDTQYF	TGTGCCAGCAGCGTAGTCATTAGCGGGAGCGGCACAGATACGCAGTATTTT
13	TRBV27	.	TRBJ2-7	.	CASSLSASYEQYF	TGTGCCAGCAGTTTATCCGCAAGCTACGAGCAGTACTTC
19	TRBV28	.	TRBJ2-1	.	CASSSFGSQPSALYNEQFF	TGTGCCAGCAGTTCTTTTGGCTCTCAACCGTCCGCCCTATACAATGAGCAGTTCTTC
15	TRBV6-4	.	TRBJ1-5	.	CASCWAGSIYQPQHF	TGTGCCAGCTGTTGGGCAGGATCGATATATCAGCCCCAGCATTTT
13	TRBV7-9	.	TRBJ1-2	.	CAFPQAVADGYTF	TGTGCCTTCCCCCAGGCGGTGGCTGATGGCTACACCTTC
15	TRBV9	TRBD1	TRBJ1-5	.	CASSPSGQFNQPQHF	TGTGCCAGCAGCCCTTCGGGACAGTTCAATCAGCCCCAGCATTTT
14	TRBV29-1	TRBD1	TRBJ2-7	.	CSVEFRTGAYEQYF	TGCAGCGTTGAATTTCGGACAGGGGCCTACGAGCAGTACTTC
14	TRBV5-1	.	TRBJ2-7	once	CASRDTPSSYEQYF	TGCGCCAGCCGTGACACACCGAGCTCCTACGAGCAGTACTTC
15	TRBV27	.	TRBJ2-5	.	CASSLSGQYQETQYF	TGTGCCAGCAGTTTATCTGGACAGTACCAAGAGACCCAGTACTTC
15	TRBV7-9	.	TRBJ2-3	.	CASSPGTANTDTQYF	TGTGCCAGCAGCCCCGGGACTGCCAACACAGATACGCAGTATTTT
13	TRBV10-2	.	TRBJ1-5	once	CASSARGGQPQHF	TGCGCCAGCAGTGCCAGGGGAGGTCAGCCCCAGCATTTT
17	TRBV5-4	.	TRBJ1-6	.	CASSLGRGGIPYSPLHF	TGTGCCAGCAGCTTGGGGCGTGGGGGGATCCCTTATTCACCCCTCCACTTT
12	TRBV27	.	TRBJ1-2	.	CASSPRGYGYTF	TGTGCCAGCAGTCCCCGTGGCTATGGCTACACCTTC
13	TRBV7-9	.	TRBJ2-5	.	CASSSDREETQYF	TGTGCCAGCAGCTCCGACAGAGAAGAGACCCAGTACTTC
18	TRBV7-7	.	TRBJ2-2	.	CASSLWPPHGENTGELFF	TGTGCTAGCAGCTTGTGGCCCCCCCACGGGGAGAACACCGGGGAGCTGTTTTTT
13	TRBV2	TRBD1	TRBJ1-4	.	CASRAGGSEKLFF	TGTGCCAGCAGGGCAGGGGGAAGTGAAAAACTGTTTTTT
15	TRBV5-4	TRBD1	TRBJ2-7	.	CASSLQGARTDEQYF	TGTGCCAGCAGCTTACAGGGGGCAAGGACGGACGAGCAGTACTTC
16	TRBV5-1	.	TRBJ2-4	once	CASSLVGLRTKNIQYF	TGCGCCAGCAGCTTGGTTGGGCTGCGGACCAAAAACATTCAGTACTTC
14	TRBV21-1	.	TRBJ2-7	.	CASSKGGGAYEQYF	TGTGCCAGCAGCAAAGGCGGGGGGGCCTACGAGCAGTACTTC
17	TRBV27	TRBD1	TRBJ2-1	.	CASSPRQGQGNYNEQFF	TGTGCCAGCAGTCCTAGGCAGGGACAGGGGAATTACAATGAGCAGTTCTTC
13	TRBV7-9	.	TRBJ2-7	.	CASSPRISYEQYF	TGTGCCAGCAGCCCTCGGATCTCCTACGAGCAGTACTTC
17	TRBV30	.	TRBJ1-6	.	CAWRKNPIWNNNSPLHF	TGTGCCTGGAGGAAAAACCCGATTTGGAACAATAATTCACCCCTCCACTTT
14	TRBV27	.	TRBJ1-5	once	CASSLGTGNQPQHF	TGTGCCAGCAGTTTGGGGACGGGGAATCAGCCCCAGCATTTT
15	TRBV2	.	TRBJ2-2	.	CASSEDGSSTGELFF	TGTGCCAGCAGCGAAGACGGGTCTTCCACCGGGGAGCTGTTTTTT
13	TRBV6-5	.	TRBJ2-2	once	CASSYSRRGELFF	TGTGCCAGCAGTTACTCGAGAAGGGGGGAGCTGTTTTTT
16	TRBV9	TRBD2	TRBJ2-1	.	CASSARTSETYNEQFF	TGTGCCAGCAGCGCCCGGACTAGCGAGACCTACAATGAGCAGTTCTTC
12	TRBV28	TRBD1	TRBJ1-2	few	CASSHDRDGYTF	TGTGCCAGCAGCCACGACAGGGACGGCTACACCTTC
16	TRBV6-6	.	TRBJ1-6	.	CASNLRTGGRGSPLHF	TGTGCCAGCAACCTAAGGACGGGTGGAAGAGGTTCACCCCTCCACTTT
15	TRBV4-1	.	TRBJ1-2	.	CASSQEFGQSDGYTF	TGCGCCAGCAGCCAAGAGTTCGGACAAAGTGATGGCTACACCTTC
14	TRBV30	TRBD1	TRBJ1-2	many	CAWETGIGDGGYTF	TGTGCCTGGGAGACAGGGATTGGGGACGGGGGCTACACCTTC
16	TRBV4-1	TRBD2	TRBJ2-2	.	CASSSRLAVNTGELFF	TGCGCCAGCAGCTCTCGACTAGCGGTCAACACCGGGGAGCTGTTTTTT
14	TRBV5-4	.	TRBJ2-1	.	CASRPGYLYNEQFF	TGTGCCAGCCGCCCGGGCTACTTATACAATGAGCAGTTCTTC
15	TRBV11-2	TRBD2	TRBJ2-7	.	CASSPSSGTSYEQYF	TGTGCCAGCAGCCCTTCTAGCGGTACTTCCTACGAGCAGTACTTC
13	TRBV27	.	TRBJ1-2	.	CASSLGVSYGYTF	TGTGCCAGCAGTTTGGGCGTTTCTTATGGCTACACCTTC
13	TRBV5-1	.	TRBJ2-7	.	CASSLVVEYEQYF	TGCGCCAGCAGCTTGGTGGTAGAATACGAGCAGTACTTC
15	TRBV7-2	TRBD2	TRBJ2-4	once	CASSFGTSGGNIQYF	TGTGCCAGCAGCTTTGGGACTAGCGGGGGAAACATTCAGTACTTC
15	TRBV11-3	.	TRBJ2-1	.	CASSGRDPVNNEQFF	TGTGCCAGCAGCGGCCGGGACCCCGTGAACAATGAGCAGTTCTTC
11	TRBV6-5	.	TRBJ2-1	.	CASSYGNEQFF	TGTGCCAGCAGTTACGGGAATGAGCAGTTCTTC
14	TRBV11-2	.	TRBJ1-6	.	CASRKVGVRSPLHF	TGTGCCAGCAGAAAAGTGGGGGTACGATCACCCCTCCACTTT
13	TRBV18	.	TRBJ2-7	.	CASSRSKGLEQYF	TGTGCCAGCTCACGCTCCAAGGGGTTGGAGCAGTACTTC
14	TRBV2	.	TRBJ2-7	.	CASSERAGAYEQYF	TGTGCCAGCAGTGAACGGGCAGGGGCCTACGAGCAGTACTTC
17	TRBV7-8	.	TRBJ1-5	.	CASSLARTEGSNQPQHF	TGTGCCAGCAGCTTAGCGCGCACCGAAGGTAGCAATCAGCCCCAGCATTTT
9	TRBV7-2	.	TRBJ1-2	.	CASNYGYTF	TGTGCCAGCAATTATGGCTACACCTTC
13	TRBV7-2	.	TRBJ2-4	.	CASSSGTIDIQYF	TGTGCCAGCAGCTCCGGGACCATCGACATTCAGTACTTC
15	TRBV7-9	.	TRBJ2-7	.	CASSSPLELQGEQYF	TGTGCCAGCAGCTCCCCTTTAGAGCTACAGGGCGAGCAGTACTTC
13	TRBV6-1	.	TRBJ1-6	.	CAISDYSYSPLHF	TGTGCCATCTCCGACTACTCGTACTCACCCCTCCACTTT
13	TRBV28	.	TRBJ2-5	.	CASIRGNSETQYF	TGTGCCAGCATAAGGGGGAATTCAGAGACCCAGTACTTC
16	TRBV5-4	.	TRBJ2-6	.	CASSSTSFSGANVLTF	TGTGCCAGCAGCTCGACGTCATTCTCTGGGGCCAACGTCCTGACTTTC
15	TRBV27	TRBD1	TRBJ1-1	once	CASSPRQGGDTEAFF	TGTGCCAGCAGTCCCCGACAGGGGGGAGACACTGAAGCTTTCTTT
14	TRBV30	.	TRBJ1-5	once	CAWSSENSNQPQHF	TGTGCCTGGAGTTCTGAGAATAGCAATCAGCCCCAGCATTTT
14	TRBV6-1	.	TRBJ2-7	.	CASSEGPGQYEQYF	TGTGCCAGCAGTGAAGGGCCAGGGCAATACGAGCAGTACTTC
16	TRBV4-2	.	TRBJ2-7	.	CASSQEAPGAIYEQYF	TGTGCCAGCAGCCAAGAGGCACCAGGGGCGATCTACGAGCAGTACTTC
14	TRBV4-1	.	TRBJ2-7	.	CASSWDTSSYEQYF	TGCGCCAGCAGCTGGGACACCAGCTCCTACGAGCAGTACTTC
13	TRBV27	.	TRBJ2-7	few	CASSFGVSYEQYF	TGTGCCAGCAGTTTTGGCGTATCCTACGAGCAGTACTTC
15	TRBV5-1	.	TRBJ1-1	.	CASRPLGGVNTEAFF	TGCGCCAGCAGGCCACTGGGCGGGGTGAACACTGAAGCTTTCTTT
16	TRBV4-2	TRBD2	TRBJ2-6	.	CASWTAGASGANVLTF	TGTGCCAGCTGGACAGCGGGGGCCTCTGGGGCCAACGTCCTGACTTTC